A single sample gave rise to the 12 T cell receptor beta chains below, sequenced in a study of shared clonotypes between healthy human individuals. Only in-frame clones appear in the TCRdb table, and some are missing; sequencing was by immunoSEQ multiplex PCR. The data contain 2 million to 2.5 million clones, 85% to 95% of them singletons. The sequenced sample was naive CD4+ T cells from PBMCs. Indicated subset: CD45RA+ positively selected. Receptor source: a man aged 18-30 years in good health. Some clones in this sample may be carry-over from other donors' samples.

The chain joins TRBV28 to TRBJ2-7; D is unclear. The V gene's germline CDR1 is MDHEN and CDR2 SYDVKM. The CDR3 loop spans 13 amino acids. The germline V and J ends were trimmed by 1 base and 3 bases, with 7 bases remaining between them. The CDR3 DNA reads TGTGCCAGCAGTTTATATAGGCGCTACGAGCAGTACTTC. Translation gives CASSLYRRYEQYF.

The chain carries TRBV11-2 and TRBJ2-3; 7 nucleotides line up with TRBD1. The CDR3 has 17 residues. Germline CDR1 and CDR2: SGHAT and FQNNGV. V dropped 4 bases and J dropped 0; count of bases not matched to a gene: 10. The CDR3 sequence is CASSWRTGITSTDTQYF. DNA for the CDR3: TGTGCCAGCAGCTGGAGGACAGGTATCACGAGCACAGATACGCAGTATTTT. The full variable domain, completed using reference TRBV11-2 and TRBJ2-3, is EAGVAQSPRYKIIEKRQSVAFWCNPISGHATLYWYQQILGQGPKLLIQFQNNGVVDDSQLPKDRFSAERLKGVDSTLKIQPAKLEDSAVYLCASSWRTGITSTDTQYFGPGTRLTVL.

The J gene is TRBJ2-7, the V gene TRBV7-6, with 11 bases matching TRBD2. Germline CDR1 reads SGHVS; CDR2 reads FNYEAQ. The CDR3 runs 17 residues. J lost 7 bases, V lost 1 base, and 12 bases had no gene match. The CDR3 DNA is TGTGCCAGCAGCTTAGTGGTAGCGGGAGGGCCTGCGAGGGAGCAGTACTTC. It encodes CASSLVVAGGPAREQYF.

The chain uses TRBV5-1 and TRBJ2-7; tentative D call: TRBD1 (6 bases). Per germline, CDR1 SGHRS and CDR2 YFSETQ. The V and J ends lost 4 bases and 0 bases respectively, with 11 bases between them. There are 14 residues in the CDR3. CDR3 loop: CASSPGQISYEQYF. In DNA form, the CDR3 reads TGCGCCAGCAGCCCCGGACAGATCTCCTACGAGCAGTACTTC.

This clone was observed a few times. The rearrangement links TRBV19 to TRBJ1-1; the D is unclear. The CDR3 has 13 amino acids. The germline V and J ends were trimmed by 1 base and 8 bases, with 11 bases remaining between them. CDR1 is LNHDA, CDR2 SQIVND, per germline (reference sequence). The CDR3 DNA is TGTGCCAGTAGTATAGCCCCCGAAGCCGAAGCTTTCTTT. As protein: CASSIAPEAEAFF.

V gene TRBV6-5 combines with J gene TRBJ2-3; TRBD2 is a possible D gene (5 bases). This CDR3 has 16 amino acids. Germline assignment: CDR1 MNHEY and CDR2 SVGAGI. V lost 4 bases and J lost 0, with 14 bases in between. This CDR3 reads CASSSAAGTSTDTQYF. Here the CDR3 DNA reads TGTGCCAGCAGTTCCGCGGCGGGTACTAGCACAGATACGCAGTATTTT.

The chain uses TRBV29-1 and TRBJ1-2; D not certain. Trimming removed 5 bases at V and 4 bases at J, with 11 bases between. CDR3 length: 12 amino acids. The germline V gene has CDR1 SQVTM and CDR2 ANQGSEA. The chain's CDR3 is CSVPGGPYGYTF. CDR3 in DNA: TGCAGCGTTCCGGGAGGCCCCTATGGCTACACCTTC.

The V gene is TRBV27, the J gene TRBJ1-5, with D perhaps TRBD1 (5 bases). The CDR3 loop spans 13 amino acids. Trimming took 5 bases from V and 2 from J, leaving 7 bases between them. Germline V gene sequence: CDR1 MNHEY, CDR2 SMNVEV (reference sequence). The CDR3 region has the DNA TGTGCCAGCAGTCAGGGAGGCAATCAGCCCCAGCATTTT. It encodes CASSQGGNQPQHF.

CDR3 nucleotide sequence: TGCGCCAGCAGCTTGGACAGGGAGACCGGGGAGCTGTTTTTT. Protein: CASSLDRETGELFF. This chain uses TRBV5-1 with TRBJ2-2, with D perhaps matching TRBD1 (6 bases). The CDR3 extends over 14 amino acids. V was cut by 0 bases and J by 5 bases, with 8 bases left in between. Germline V gene sequence: CDR1 SGHRS, CDR2 YFSETQ.

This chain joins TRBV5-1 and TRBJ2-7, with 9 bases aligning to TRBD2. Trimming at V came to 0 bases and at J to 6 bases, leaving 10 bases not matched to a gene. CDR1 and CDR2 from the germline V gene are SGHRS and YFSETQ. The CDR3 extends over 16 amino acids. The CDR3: CASSLAVAGVFFEQYF. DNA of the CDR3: TGCGCCAGCAGCTTGGCCGTAGCGGGAGTGTTTTTCGAGCAGTACTTC.

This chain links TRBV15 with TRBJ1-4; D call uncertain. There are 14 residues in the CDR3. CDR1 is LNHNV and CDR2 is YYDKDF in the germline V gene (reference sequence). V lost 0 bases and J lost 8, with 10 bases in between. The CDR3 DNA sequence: TGTGCCACCAGCAGAGAGGGAGCAGGAGAAAAACTGTTTTTT. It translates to CATSREGAGEKLFF. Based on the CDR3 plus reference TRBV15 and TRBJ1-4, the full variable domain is DAMVIQNPRYQVTQFGKPVTLSCSQTLNHNVMYWYQQKSSQAPKLLFHYYDKDFNNEADTPDNFQSRRPNTSFCFLDIRSPGLGDTAMYLCATSREGAGEKLFFGSGTQLSVL.

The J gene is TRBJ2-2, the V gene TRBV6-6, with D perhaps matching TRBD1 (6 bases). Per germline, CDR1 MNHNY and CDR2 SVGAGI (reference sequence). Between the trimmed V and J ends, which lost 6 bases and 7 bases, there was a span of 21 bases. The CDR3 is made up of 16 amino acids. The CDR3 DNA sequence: TGTGCCAGCAGGGCTGGGACCACTCAAGGGGGCGGGGAGCTGTTTTTT. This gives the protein CASRAGTTQGGGELFF.